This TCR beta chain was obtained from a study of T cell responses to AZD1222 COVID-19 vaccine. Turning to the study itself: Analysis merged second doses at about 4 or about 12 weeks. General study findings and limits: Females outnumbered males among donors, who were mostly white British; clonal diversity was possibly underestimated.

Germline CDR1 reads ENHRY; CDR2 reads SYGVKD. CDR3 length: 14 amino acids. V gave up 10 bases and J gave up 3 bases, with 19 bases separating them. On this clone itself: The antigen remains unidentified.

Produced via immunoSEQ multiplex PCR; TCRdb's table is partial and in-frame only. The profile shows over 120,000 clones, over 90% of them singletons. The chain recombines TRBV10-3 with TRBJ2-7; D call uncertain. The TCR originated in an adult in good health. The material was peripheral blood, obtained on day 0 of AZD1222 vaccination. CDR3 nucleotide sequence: TGTGCCACCGTCTTAGGGAAGGGTAGCTACGAGCAGTACTTC. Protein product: CATVLGKGSYEQYF.